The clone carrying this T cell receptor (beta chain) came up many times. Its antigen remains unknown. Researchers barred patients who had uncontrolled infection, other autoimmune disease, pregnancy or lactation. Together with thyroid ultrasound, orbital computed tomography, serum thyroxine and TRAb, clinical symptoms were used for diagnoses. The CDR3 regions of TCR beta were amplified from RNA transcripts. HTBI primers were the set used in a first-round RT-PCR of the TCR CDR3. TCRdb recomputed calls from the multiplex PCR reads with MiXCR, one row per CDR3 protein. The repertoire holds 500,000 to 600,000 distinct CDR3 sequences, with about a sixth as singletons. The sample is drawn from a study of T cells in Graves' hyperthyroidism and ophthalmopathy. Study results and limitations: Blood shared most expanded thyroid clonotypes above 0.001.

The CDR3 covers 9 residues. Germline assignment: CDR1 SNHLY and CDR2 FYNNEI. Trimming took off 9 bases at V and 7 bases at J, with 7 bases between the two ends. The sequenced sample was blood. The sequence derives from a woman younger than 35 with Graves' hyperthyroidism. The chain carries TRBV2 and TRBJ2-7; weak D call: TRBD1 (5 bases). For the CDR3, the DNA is TGTGCCAGGACAGTGGAGCAGTACTTC. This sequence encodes CARTVEQYF.